Each of the 4 T cell receptor beta chains below was sequenced from the same sample in a study of shared clonotypes between healthy human individuals. Profiled with immunoSEQ multiplex PCR; TCRdb holds only in-frame clones, not every one. The table includes under 850,000 clones, more than 85% detected once. CD8 cells classed as naive were CD45RO-negative and positively selected for CCR7, excluding terminally differentiated effector memory CD45RA+ cells. The source material was naive CD8+ T cells sorted from blood. The receptors derive from a man between 25 and 39 years old in good health.

This clone has only a few counts. The chain carries TRBV7-9 and TRBJ1-1; 7 nucleotides agree with TRBD1. V lost 4 bases to trimming and J lost 3 bases; unmatched junction nucleotides: 2. The CDR3 is 13 amino acids. CDR1 SEHNR and CDR2 FQNEAQ come from the germline V gene (reference sequence). The CDR3 spells CASSSRGDTEAFF. The DNA of the CDR3 is TGTGCCAGCAGCTCCAGGGGGGACACTGAAGCTTTCTTT.

The chain has TRBV7-6 and TRBJ1-3; 8 positions match TRBD1. Germline V gene data show CDR1 as SGHVS and CDR2 as FNYEAQ. The length of the CDR3 is 16 residues. V trimming: 1 base; J trimming: 1 base; junction bases outside the gene matches: 3. The CDR3 protein is CASSLGGQGSGNTIYF. CDR3 DNA: TGTGCCAGCAGCTTAGGAGGACAGGGATCTGGAAACACCATATATTTT.

V usage is TRBV5-1 and J usage is TRBJ2-1, with TRBD2 matching 11 bases. The V gene's germline CDR1 is SGHRS and CDR2 YFSETQ. J gave up 5 bases and V 2 bases, and 6 bases lay outside the gene matches. The CDR3 is 16 residues long. The CDR3 region has the DNA TGCGCCAGCAGCTTCCCGGGGACTAGCGGAAACAATGAGCAGTTCTTC. Its protein product is CASSFPGTSGNNEQFF.

This clone was picked up one time. Within the sample, other DNA sequences also encode this same CDR3. The chain combines TRBV7-9 with TRBJ2-2; no definite D call. Between the trimmed V and J ends, which lost 1 base and 6 bases, there was a span of 3 bases. Germline V gene sequence: CDR1 SEHNR, CDR2 FQNEAQ (reference sequence). The CDR3 is 12 amino acids. The CDR3 sequence: CASSLDPGELFF. The CDR3 DNA sequence: TGTGCCAGCAGCTTAGATCCCGGGGAGCTGTTTTTT.